This T cell receptor beta chain was sequenced during a study of PD-1 blockade in classical Hodgkin lymphoma (TCRdb year 2020). Notes on the research overall: Nivolumab dosing was 3 mg/kg intravenously every 2 weeks, continuing until either disease progression or unacceptable toxicity. A peripheral blood immune signature of response to PD-1 blockade in classical Hodgkin lymphoma was defined using TCR beta sequencing and CyTOF.

The CDR3 starts with the cysteine, ends with the phenylalanine, and has 16 residues. Just the 48-base CDR3 DNA is kept, in frame starting at base 1. The CDR1 and CDR2 encoded by the germline V gene are SGHNT and YENEEA. The trim is 8 bases for V and 0 bases for J, with a gap of 14 bases between the germline ends. Overall results and qualifications from the work: Baseline diversity similar to that of newly diagnosed patients was observed in trial patients achieving complete response, whereas significantly lower diversity was observed in partial responders and progressors. The study was restricted to a single clinical trial cohort, and the causes of repertoire differences, possibly disease activity or prior therapy, were left undefined. A significant rise by C4D1 was seen in CD4+ but not CD8+ TCR diversity (p=0.0027 vs p=0.16), with the rise being most apparent in complete responders (p=0.02). Newly diagnosed patients were reported to have lower baseline TCR diversity than healthy donors, and relapsed/refractory patients were reported to have lower baseline TCR diversity still. Lower diversity was observed in patients in whom nivolumab was started less than 1 year after ASCT, and these patients were excluded from later analyses so that confounding by immune reconstitution would be avoided.

To note about this clone: No cognate antigen has been identified for it. There are no base qualities to consult, and no much larger clone falls within one base.

Reading the label with the study, this specimen's time point is: cycle 2 day 1 (C2D1) of nivolumab. Relapse after autologous stem cell transplantation had occurred in all trial patients, and cohorts A, B and C were distinguished by prior brentuximab vedotin exposure. The trial cohort comprised some 60 patients with relapsed/refractory classical Hodgkin lymphoma whose best overall responses were complete response, partial response or progressive disease. In the multi-cohort phase II CheckMate 205 trial, trial patients received single-agent nivolumab. An independent review committee assessed best overall response by applying the 2007 International Working Group response criteria. Trial PBMCs were obtained immediately prior to nivolumab initiation (C1D1) and on therapy at cycle 2 day 1 and cycle 4 day 1. Peripheral blood was collected in 8 mL Vacutainer Cell Preparation Tubes, from which PBMCs were isolated by centrifugation and then cryopreserved.

The Qiagen DNeasy kit was used to extract genomic DNA from unsorted PBMCs and from the negatively selected CD4+ and CD8+ fractions. Amplification of TCR beta CDR3 regions was done by immunoSEQ multiplex PCR with primers that anneal to V and J segments. A synthetic immune receptor repertoire was used to minimize amplification bias, and remaining bias was computationally removed after sequencing. From the authors' description of their analysis: Repertoire diversity was quantified as the Shannon entropy index using custom Python scripts. Unsorted, CD4+ and CD8+ repertoires were analyzed separately, except in combined analyses where CD4+ and CD8+ sequences were merged in silico. Clonal expansion was defined as a frequency increase of at least 2-fold after treatment compared with C1D1, and clones undetected at baseline were assigned a pseudocount of 0.5. Clones with 0 or 1 copy at C1D1 were defined as singleton clones, while clones with 2 or more copies were defined as non-singleton clones. Clones expanded in unsorted samples were labelled as CD4+, CD8+ or unknown by matching protein sequences in sorted samples from the same patient. Diversity changes from C1D1 to C4D1 were tested in paired samples using Wilcoxon tests. TCRdb carries this immuneACCESS record with in-frame sequences only. Its versions omit some clonotypes, under half of them owing to an unresolved V gene in the studies checked, with the rest unexplained. V and J calls and clone size are copied from that table; D and trimming were computed from the DNA. The sample table records approximately 15,000 clones; about 81% of these occur just once. 27% of the sample rests with the top ten.

The clonotype was recovered from a human donor with classical Hodgkin lymphoma. This sequence uses TRBV11-3 and TRBJ2-6; TRBD1 is a possible D gene, resting on 6 matching bases. This material consisted of peripheral blood mononuclear cells (PBMCs), taken before the second cycle of nivolumab. The CDR3 here reads CASSRGLGSGANVLTF. The DNA sequence is TGTGCCAGCTCCAGGGGCCTTGGCTCTGGGGCCAACGTCCTGACTTTC.